The rows below give T cell receptor beta chains drawn from one sample of a study of T cells in Graves' hyperthyroidism and ophthalmopathy. TCRdb reprocessed the multiplex PCR reads via MiXCR and lists one record per CDR3 protein. The repertoire includes about 570,000 distinct CDR3 sequences, around 42% of them detected once, and over 15% sits in the top ten. The sequenced material came from peripheral blood or thyroid tissue (not recorded which). All receptors come from an adult woman with Graves' disease, either hyperthyroidism or ophthalmopathy (not recorded which). Each CDR3 is given with its conserved first and last residue. The order of the fields is V gene, J gene, D gene, CDR3 protein. The D gene is left open where the match is weak.

>TRBV2|TRBJ1-2|NA
CASDREGYGYTF
>TRBV5-1|TRBJ2-7|TRBD1
CASSPGTGGRSSYEQYF
>TRBV4-1|TRBJ2-7|TRBD1
CASSQATGTGGYEQYF
>TRBV25-1|TRBJ2-7|TRBD2
CASSSGGMMQYF
>TRBV5-1|TRBJ1-1|NA
CASTRGGVNTEAFF
>TRBV6-1|TRBJ2-3|NA
CASSEGGGDGPSTDTQYF
>TRBV7-8|TRBJ2-6|TRBD1
CASSLVRGYAEAF
>TRBV12-3/TRBV12-4|TRBJ2-3|NA
CASRARGLRTDTQYF
>TRBV6-5|TRBJ1-2|NA
CASRNSRGYTF
>TRBV19|TRBJ2-5|TRBD1
CATSKGTGDSQPQYF